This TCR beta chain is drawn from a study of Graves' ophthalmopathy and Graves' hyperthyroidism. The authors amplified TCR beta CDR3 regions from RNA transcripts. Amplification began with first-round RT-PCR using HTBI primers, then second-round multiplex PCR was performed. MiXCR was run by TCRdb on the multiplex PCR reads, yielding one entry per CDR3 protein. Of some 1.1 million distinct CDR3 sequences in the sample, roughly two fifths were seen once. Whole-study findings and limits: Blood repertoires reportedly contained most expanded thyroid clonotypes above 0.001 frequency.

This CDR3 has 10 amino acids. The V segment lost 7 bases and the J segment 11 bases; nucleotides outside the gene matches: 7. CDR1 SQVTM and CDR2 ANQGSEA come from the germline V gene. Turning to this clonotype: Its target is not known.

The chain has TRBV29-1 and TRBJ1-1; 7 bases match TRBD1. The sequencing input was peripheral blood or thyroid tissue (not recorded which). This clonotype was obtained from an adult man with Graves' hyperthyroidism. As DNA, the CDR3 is TGCAGCGCCTGGTCGGGACAGGCTTTCTTT. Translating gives CSAWSGQAFF.